This T cell receptor (beta chain) was sequenced during a study of tumor and adjacent non-tumor tissue in lung cancer. This clonotype was observed many times. Its antigen is still unknown. Germline values: CDR1 KGHDR, CDR2 SFDVKD. The CDR3 sequence is 15 residues long. V lost 3 bases and J 6 bases, leaving 14 bases between the germline ends. Study-wide results and limits: Tumor repertoires had a smaller top 100 clone share than normal lung.

This sample's RNA came from whole unsorted tissue. This non-tumor lung sample came from over 3 cm beyond the tumor edge. The library came from three nested PCR rounds adapted from ARM-PCR protocols. One entry per CDR3 protein results from TCRdb running MiXCR on the multiplex PCR reads. The table records around 40,000 distinct CDR3 sequences, 60% of them present only once. This TCR derives from a man aged 50-59 years with non-small cell lung cancer. V usage is TRBV24-1 and J usage is TRBJ2-1; maybe TRBD1 (6 bases). Material for sequencing was distant non-tumor lung tissue. The DNA of the CDR3 is TGTGCCACCAGTGATGCGGCAGGACAGATCAATGAGCAGTTCTTC. It specifies CATSDAAGQINEQFF.